Presented here are 26 T cell receptor beta chains from one specimen sequenced in a study of T cell responses to AZD1222 COVID-19 vaccine. Produced via immunoSEQ multiplex PCR; TCRdb's table is partial and in-frame only. The top ten clones hold under 4% of a sample with about 110,000 clones, around 84% of them seen once. Sample: peripheral blood, taken on day 0 of AZD1222 vaccination. The receptors originated from an adult in good health.

V and J are TRBV30 and TRBJ1-5, with 9 bases fitting TRBD1. The CDR3 has 15 residues. The ends lost 1 base at V and 6 bases at J; junction bases unmatched: 7. Germline assignment: CDR1 GTSNPN and CDR2 SVGIG (reference sequence). CDR3 bases: TGTGCCTGGAGTGGACAGGGGGGTGCGGGTCAGCCCCAGCATTTT. Amino acids: CAWSGQGGAGQPQHF.

The rearrangement joins TRBV24-1 to TRBJ2-6, with D unclear. Germline CDR1 is KGHDR and CDR2 is SFDVKD. Deletions cut 3 bases from V and 0 bases from J, with 14 bases between. The CDR3 extends over 18 amino acids. The CDR3 region is CATSDPIARASGANVLTF. CDR3 sequence (DNA): TGTGCCACCAGTGATCCTATTGCTAGGGCCTCTGGGGCCAACGTCCTGACTTTC.

The DNA for the CDR3 is TGTGCCAGCAGTGAAGGTCCTAGCGGTGATGAGCAGTTCTTC. Protein sequence: CASSEGPSGDEQFF. The chain carries TRBV6-1 and TRBJ2-1; TRBD2 matches at 7 bases. Per germline, CDR1 MNHNS and CDR2 SASEGT. The CDR3 is made up of 14 amino acids. V gave up 1 base and J gave up 8 bases; unmatched junction bases: 5.

Of note for this clone: Distinct nucleotide sequences in the sample also encode this CDR3. J is TRBJ1-1 and V is TRBV14; D gene uncertain. The CDR3 contains 13 residues. The V end lost 3 bases, the J end lost 0 bases, and 5 bases lay between the germline ends. From germline, CDR1 is SGHDN and CDR2 FVKESK. The CDR3 DNA reads TGTGCCAGCAGCCAGGATCTGAACACTGAAGCTTTCTTT. It yields the protein CASSQDLNTEAFF.

The rearrangement links TRBV6-5 to TRBJ1-6; D is uncertain. Germline V gene sequence: CDR1 MNHEY, CDR2 SVGAGI. The CDR3 consists of 15 residues. Between the trimmed V and J ends, which lost 4 bases and 7 bases, there was a span of 14 bases. In DNA form, the CDR3 reads TGTGCCAGCAGTTCCGGCGGGGTGACAAATTCACCCCTCCACTTT. Residues: CASSSGGVTNSPLHF.

The V gene is TRBV18, the J gene TRBJ2-5, with 8 bases that match TRBD2. J lost 0 bases, V lost 8 bases, and 8 bases had no gene match. This CDR3 is built from 15 residues. Germline loops: CDR1 KGHSH, CDR2 LQKENI. CDR3 sequence (DNA): TGTGCCAGCACCCCCCAGCGGGAGTACCAAGAGACCCAGTACTTC. Protein sequence: CASTPQREYQETQYF.

This clone was seen a few times. The genes are TRBV5-6 and TRBJ1-1, with 7 bases identical to TRBD1. From germline, CDR1 is SGHDT and CDR2 YYEEEE. V was pared by 2 bases and J by 4 bases, with 14 bases of the junction left unmatched. The CDR3 sequence is 17 residues long. CDR3 residues: CASSFLGWQGGGTEAFF. DNA for the CDR3: TGTGCCAGCAGCTTTTTGGGATGGCAGGGGGGAGGCACTGAAGCTTTCTTT.

The rearrangement joins TRBV6-2 or TRBV6-3 to TRBJ1-1; 7 positions agree with TRBD1. The CDR3 runs to 16 residues. The germline V gene has CDR1 MNHEY and CDR2 SVGEGT. The V and J ends lost 1 base and 6 bases, in that order; junction bases with no gene match: 11. The CDR3 DNA reads as TGTGCCAGCAGTTACTTGCCTTCGGGGACAGAATCTGAAGCTTTCTTT. Translated, it gives CASSYLPSGTESEAFF.

This chain joins TRBV7-2 and TRBJ2-7; no firm D call. The CDR3 length is 15 residues. V lost 1 base and J 0 bases, leaving 10 bases between the germline ends. Germline CDR1 reads SGHTA; CDR2 reads FQGNSA. The CDR3 reads CASSLGIKSSYEQYF. CDR3 nucleotide sequence: TGTGCCAGCAGCTTAGGGATTAAAAGCTCCTACGAGCAGTACTTC.

The chain links TRBV2 to TRBJ1-1; D gene uncertain. CDR3 size: 15 residues. Per germline, CDR1 SNHLY and CDR2 FYNNEI. V was cut by 3 bases and J by 1 base, with 12 bases left in between. The CDR3 DNA reads TGTGCCAGCAGTGATCAGGCAGGAGCGAACACTGAAGCTTTCTTT. Its protein is CASSDQAGANTEAFF.

The CDR3 coding sequence is TGTGCCAGCAGCCAAAACTTCCACAATGAGCAGTTCTTC. Amino acid sequence: CASSQNFHNEQFF. The chain is built from TRBV3-1 (or the pseudogene TRBV3-2) and TRBJ2-1; D unclear. Trimming removed 2 bases at V and 5 bases at J, with 7 bases between. The CDR3 length is 13 residues. The germline V gene has CDR1 LGHDT and CDR2 YNNKEL (reference sequence).

This clone was counted a few times. V gene TRBV5-4 combines with J gene TRBJ1-2; possibly TRBD1 for D (5 bases). The V end was cut by 4 bases, the J end by 8 bases, with 15 bases between. Germline V lookup: CDR1 SGHNT, CDR2 YYREEE (reference sequence). The CDR3 runs 13 residues. In DNA form, the CDR3 reads TGTGCCAGCAGCGGGGACTCCCAGCGAGGCTACACCTTC. Protein product: CASSGDSQRGYTF. The full variable domain, in which reference TRBV5-4 and TRBJ1-2 provide the parts outside the CDR3, is ETGVTQSPTHLIKTRGQQVTLRCSSQSGHNTVSWYQQALGQGPQFIFQYYREEENGRGNFPPRFSGLQFPNYSSELNVNALELDDSALYLCASSGDSQRGYTFGSGTRLTVV.

The CDR3 protein is CASRTGTEEKLFF. The CDR3 DNA sequence: TGTGCCAGCAGAACCGGGACAGAGGAAAAACTGTTTTTT. The chain links TRBV28 to TRBJ1-4; 7 bases line up with TRBD1. Germline CDR1 MDHEN, CDR2 SYDVKM. With 6 bases clipped from V and 8 bases from J, the junction kept 6 bases outside the gene matches. CDR3 length: 13 amino acids.

This chain joins TRBV3-1 (or the pseudogene TRBV3-2) and TRBJ1-5; maybe TRBD1 (6 bases). CDR3 length: 15 amino acids. Germline assignment: CDR1 LGHDT and CDR2 YNNKEL (reference sequence). V lost 0 bases, J lost 7 bases, and 13 bases lay in between. This CDR3 is CASSQDGGGRQPQHF. DNA for the CDR3: TGTGCCAGCAGCCAAGACGGCGGGGGCCGACAGCCCCAGCATTTT.

The chain employs TRBV11-3 and TRBJ1-6; D not resolved. Germline assignment: CDR1 SGHNT and CDR2 YENEEA. The CDR3 has 14 amino acids. V lost 2 bases, J lost 7 bases, and 9 bases lay in between. The CDR3 protein is CASSLIRRNSPLHF. The DNA of the CDR3 is TGTGCCAGCAGCTTAATCCGGAGGAATTCACCCCTCCACTTT.

The rearrangement links TRBV7-9 to TRBJ1-3; D is undetermined. V was cut by 5 bases and J by 0 bases, with 5 bases left in between. This CDR3 has 13 residues. Germline V gene data show CDR1 as SEHNR and CDR2 as FQNEAQ (reference sequence). The CDR3 DNA sequence: TGTGCCAGCAGCCTCTTCTCTGGAAACACCATATATTTT. It translates to CASSLFSGNTIYF.

This clone was observed a handful of times. V usage is TRBV4-3 and J usage is TRBJ2-7; D call uncertain. V was trimmed by 0 bases and J by 5 bases, leaving 14 bases between them. The CDR3 runs to 15 residues. CDR1 is LGHNA and CDR2 is YSLEER in the germline V gene. The CDR3 coding sequence is TGCGCCAGCAGCCAAGATGGGCTTCCTCGGAACGAGCAGTACTTC. The encoded protein is CASSQDGLPRNEQYF.

The genes are TRBV11-2 and TRBJ2-7; no reliable D call. V was shortened by 0 bases and J by 4 bases, with 7 bases between the two germline ends. The CDR3 length is 13 residues. The germline gives CDR1 SGHAT, CDR2 FQNNGV. The CDR3 bases are TGTGCCAGCAGCTTAGATCATGGGTACGAGCAGTACTTC. The encoded protein is CASSLDHGYEQYF.

The chain couples TRBV18 to TRBJ1-4; no clear D. Trimming took off 3 bases at V and 0 bases at J, with 5 bases between the two ends. CDR3 size: 14 residues. Looked up from germline, CDR1 is KGHSH and CDR2 is LQKENI. The CDR3 coding sequence is TGTGCCAGCTCACCCACAACAACTAATGAAAAACTGTTTTTT. Residues: CASSPTTTNEKLFF. Full variable domain (outside the CDR3, taken from reference TRBV18 and TRBJ1-4): NAGVMQNPRHLVRRRGQEARLRCSPMKGHSHVYWYRQLPEEGLKFMVYLQKENIIDESGMPKERFSAEFPKEGPSILRIQQVVRGDSAAYFCASSPTTTNEKLFFGSGTQLSVL.

This chain joins TRBV3-1 (or the pseudogene TRBV3-2) and TRBJ2-7; D is undetermined. The CDR3 extends over 14 amino acids. Germline CDR1 is LGHDT and CDR2 is YNNKEL (reference sequence). V was clipped by 2 bases and J by 0 bases, with 8 bases between them. As DNA, the CDR3 is TGTGCCAGCAGCCAACAAACAGACTCCTACGAGCAGTACTTC. Translating it yields CASSQQTDSYEQYF.

The V and J genes are TRBV6-5 and TRBJ1-1, with 8 bases that match TRBD1. The ends lost 5 bases at V and 3 bases at J; junction bases unmatched: 5. The CDR3 extends over 14 amino acids. Germline assignment: CDR1 MNHEY and CDR2 SVGAGI. The CDR3 DNA sequence: TGTGCCAGCAGTCTAAACAGGGGGGACACTGAAGCTTTCTTT. It codes for CASSLNRGDTEAFF.

This clone was observed a handful of times. The chain combines TRBV28 with TRBJ2-3, with 9 nucleotides matching TRBD2. The CDR3 covers 17 residues. From germline, CDR1 is MDHEN and CDR2 SYDVKM. V trimming: 3 bases; J trimming: 2 bases; junction bases outside the gene matches: 9. The CDR3 DNA reads as TGTGCCAGCAGTTTGCGGCGGGGGGGTTCTGACACAGATACGCAGTATTTT. Amino acids: CASSLRRGGSDTDTQYF.

This chain connects TRBV7-3 to TRBJ2-3, with 11 positions matching TRBD2. Looked up from germline, CDR1 is SGHTA and CDR2 is FQGTGA. The CDR3 is 17 amino acids. The J segment lost 1 base and the V segment lost 5 bases, leaving 8 bases of the junction unmatched. The CDR3 loop is CASSLGTSGGGTDTQYF. In DNA, the CDR3 is TGTGCCAGCAGCCTCGGGACTAGCGGCGGGGGCACAGATACGCAGTATTTT.

The gene calls are TRBV10-1 and TRBJ1-5; D is uncertain. The V and J ends lost 0 bases and 9 bases respectively, with 12 bases between them. CDR3 length: 14 amino acids. The V gene's germline CDR1 is WNHNN and CDR2 SYGVQD (reference sequence). The DNA for the CDR3 is TGCGCCAGCAGTGAGTCGAGCACCGGCGGGCCCCAGCATTTT. It translates to CASSESSTGGPQHF.

V gene TRBV18 combines with J gene TRBJ2-7; 9 bases fit TRBD1. Per the germline V gene, CDR1 is KGHSH and CDR2 is LQKENI. This CDR3 has 17 amino acids. The V segment lost 1 base and the J segment 6 bases; nucleotides outside the gene matches: 13. This CDR3 reads CASSPRGVGTGSLEQYF. The CDR3 nucleotides are TGTGCCAGCTCACCACGGGGGGTCGGGACAGGGTCCCTCGAGCAGTACTTC.

The chain recombines TRBV7-9 with TRBJ1-4; unclear D gene. The CDR3 spans 15 residues. Germline CDR1 and CDR2: SEHNR and FQNEAQ (reference sequence). Deletions cut 0 bases from V and 4 bases from J, with 9 bases between. Here the CDR3 DNA reads TGTGCCAGCAGCTTAGCGCTGGAACTTAATGAAAAACTGTTTTTT. It codes for CASSLALELNEKLFF.